Listed here is a single T cell receptor beta chain. Antigen specificity is unknown. These data are taken from a study of regulatory T cells in long-lasting Graves disease. Turning to the study itself: Over 5 years of antithyroid drugs with positive TSH receptor antibodies was taken to mean persistent Graves' disease. Study conclusions and caveats: TRBV28, TRBJ1-2 and TRBJ2-5 were favored in persistent disease.

Documented time point: persistent/refractory GD, antithyroid drugs over 5 years with positive TRAb. There was RNA extracted from PBMCs, and the TCR library was made from it. Clinicians diagnosed Graves' disease using American Thyroid Association guidelines. Patients all came to the study from an endocrinology department in Xi'an, China. Germline-derived CDR1 and CDR2 are SQVTM and ANQGSEA. The V end lost 4 bases, the J end lost 2 bases, and 11 bases lay between the germline ends. The CDR3 totals 13 residues. Construction of the TCR beta libraries employed iRepertoire HTBI primers in conjunction with Arm-PCR of CDR3 regions. TCRdb used MiXCR to reprocess the multiplex PCR reads, holding one entry per CDR3 protein. Found here are 300,000 to 500,000 distinct CDR3 sequences, roughly 20% of them singletons; the top ten hold around 21%.

This receptor was obtained from a female donor with Graves disease. Sequences were derived from peripheral blood mononuclear cells (PBMCs), sampled when the disease was refractory, from a patient treated with antithyroid drugs. The chain employs TRBV29-1 and TRBJ1-1; D is ambiguous. The CDR3 reads CSVAKGGNTEAFF. Written as DNA, the CDR3 is TGCAGCGTTGCGAAGGGAGGTAACACTGAAGCTTTCTTT.